Each of the 5 T cell receptor beta chains below was sequenced from the same sample in a study of blood T cell repertoires in COVID-19. Generated by immunoSEQ multiplex PCR, the TCRdb table keeps only in-frame clones and is missing some. Among a few hundred thousand clones listed, 80% to 90% were seen once. Sequencing used peripheral blood. The origin of the receptors is a man aged 45 to 65 with active or convalescent COVID-19.

The chain links TRBV19 to TRBJ1-4; 7 nucleotides match TRBD1. This CDR3 contains 14 residues. J lost 6 bases, V lost 8 bases, and 9 bases had no gene match. Germline values: CDR1 LNHDA, CDR2 SQIVND (reference sequence). CDR3 DNA: TGTGCCAGTTGGGCCGGGCAGGGGGATGAAAAACTGTTTTTT. Its translation: CASWAGQGDEKLFF.

The rearrangement links TRBV19 to TRBJ1-2; TRBD1 matches at 7 bases. J gave up 4 bases and V 6 bases, and 5 bases lay outside the gene matches. The CDR3 length is 13 residues. Germline lookup yields CDR1 LNHDA and CDR2 SQIVND (reference sequence). CDR3 DNA sequence: TGTGCCAGTAGCGCGGGACAGTTCTATGGCTACACCTTC. Translating gives CASSAGQFYGYTF.

CDR3 loop: CASSFGPGGEQYF. The CDR3, as DNA: TGTGCCAGCAGCTTTGGCCCGGGAGGCGAGCAGTACTTC. The J gene is TRBJ2-7, the V gene TRBV5-6; 7 nucleotides agree with TRBD2. The germline CDR1 and CDR2 sequences are SGHDT and YYEEEE. The V segment lost 2 bases and the J segment 6 bases; nucleotides outside the gene matches: 5. The CDR3 is 13 amino acids.

With respect to this clone: In the same sample, other DNA sequences code for this CDR3. The chain recombines TRBV6-5 with TRBJ2-7; a weak D match, TRBD1 (6 bases). V lost 2 bases to trimming and J lost 3 bases, with 11 bases between them. This CDR3 spans 14 amino acids. Germline loops: CDR1 MNHEY, CDR2 SVGAGI. CDR3 in amino acids: CASSYSGRGYEQYF. Here the CDR3 DNA reads TGTGCCAGCAGTTACAGCGGCAGGGGCTACGAGCAGTACTTC.

J is TRBJ1-6 and V is TRBV3-1 (or the pseudogene TRBV3-2); D might be TRBD1 (6 bases). This CDR3 is 18 amino acids long. Germline assignment: CDR1 LGHDT and CDR2 YNNKEL (reference sequence). Deletions cut 1 base from V and 0 bases from J, with 13 bases between. DNA for the CDR3: TGTGCCAGCAGCCAAGGGGACCAGGGGAGCTCCTATAATTCACCCCTCCACTTT. It specifies CASSQGDQGSSYNSPLHF.